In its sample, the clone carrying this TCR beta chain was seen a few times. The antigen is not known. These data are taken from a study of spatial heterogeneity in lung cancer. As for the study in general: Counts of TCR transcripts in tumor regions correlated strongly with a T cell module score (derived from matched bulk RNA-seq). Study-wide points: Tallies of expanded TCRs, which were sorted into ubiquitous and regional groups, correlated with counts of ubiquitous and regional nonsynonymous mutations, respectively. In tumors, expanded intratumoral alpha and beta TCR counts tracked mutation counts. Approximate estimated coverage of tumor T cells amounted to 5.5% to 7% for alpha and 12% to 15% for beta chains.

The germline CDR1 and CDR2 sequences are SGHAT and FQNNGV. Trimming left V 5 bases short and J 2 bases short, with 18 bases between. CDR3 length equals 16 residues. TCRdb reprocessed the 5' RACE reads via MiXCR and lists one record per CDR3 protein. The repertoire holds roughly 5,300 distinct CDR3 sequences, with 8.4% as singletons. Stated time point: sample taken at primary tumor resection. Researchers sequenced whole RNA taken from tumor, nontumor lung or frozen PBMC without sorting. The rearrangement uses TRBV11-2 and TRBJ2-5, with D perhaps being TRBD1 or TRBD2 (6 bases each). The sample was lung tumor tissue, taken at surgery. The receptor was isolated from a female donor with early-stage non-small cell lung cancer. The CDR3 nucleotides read TGTGCCAGCAGCCAAGGGGCCGGGGGCCCTCAAGAGACCCAGTACTTC. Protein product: CASSQGAGGPQETQYF.